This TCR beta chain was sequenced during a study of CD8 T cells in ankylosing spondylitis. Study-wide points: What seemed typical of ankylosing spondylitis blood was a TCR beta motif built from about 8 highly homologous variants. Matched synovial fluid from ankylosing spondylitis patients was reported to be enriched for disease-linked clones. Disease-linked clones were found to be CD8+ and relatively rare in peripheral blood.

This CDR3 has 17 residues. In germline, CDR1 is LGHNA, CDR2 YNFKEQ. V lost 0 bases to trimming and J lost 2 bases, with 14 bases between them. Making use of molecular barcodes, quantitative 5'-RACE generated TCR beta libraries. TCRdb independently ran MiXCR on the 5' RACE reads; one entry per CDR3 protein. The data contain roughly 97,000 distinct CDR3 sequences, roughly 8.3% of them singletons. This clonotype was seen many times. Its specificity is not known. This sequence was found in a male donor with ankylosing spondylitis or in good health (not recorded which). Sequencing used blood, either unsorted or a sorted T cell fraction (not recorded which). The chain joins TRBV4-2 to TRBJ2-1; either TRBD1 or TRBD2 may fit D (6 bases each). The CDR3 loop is CASSQDRRGGPYNEQFF. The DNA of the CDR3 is TGTGCCAGCAGCCAAGATCGGAGAGGGGGGCCCTACAATGAGCAGTTCTTC.